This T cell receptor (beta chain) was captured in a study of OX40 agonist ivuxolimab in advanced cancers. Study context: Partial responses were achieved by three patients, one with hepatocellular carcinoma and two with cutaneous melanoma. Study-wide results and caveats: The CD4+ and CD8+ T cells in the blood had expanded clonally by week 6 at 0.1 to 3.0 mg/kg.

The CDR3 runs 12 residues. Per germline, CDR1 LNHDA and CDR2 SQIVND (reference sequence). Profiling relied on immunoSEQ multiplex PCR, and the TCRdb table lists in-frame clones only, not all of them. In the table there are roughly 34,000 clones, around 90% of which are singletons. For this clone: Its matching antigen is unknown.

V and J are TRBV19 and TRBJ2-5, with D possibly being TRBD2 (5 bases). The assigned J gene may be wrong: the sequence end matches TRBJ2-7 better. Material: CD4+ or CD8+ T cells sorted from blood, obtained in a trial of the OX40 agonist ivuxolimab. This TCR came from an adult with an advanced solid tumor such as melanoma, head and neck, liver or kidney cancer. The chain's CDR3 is CASSISGNEQYF. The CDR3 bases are TGTGCCAGTAGTATATCGGGGAACGAGCAGTACTTC.